This TCR beta chain was retrieved from a study of T cells in Graves' hyperthyroidism and ophthalmopathy. Across the whole study: The authors collected peripheral blood at initial diagnosis, before any treatment.

The PBMCs had their origin in 7.5 to 10 ml of fresh peripheral blood. RNA transcripts yielded amplified TCR beta CDR3 regions. The HTBI primer set served for first-round RT-PCR of the TCR CDR3. TCRdb reprocessed the multiplex PCR reads with MiXCR, giving one entry per CDR3 protein. The sample shows hundreds of thousands of distinct CDR3 sequences, roughly 15% of them seen only once. CDR1 and CDR2 (germline): SNHLY, FYNNEI. The CDR3 is 16 residues long. The V gene end was trimmed by 2 bases and the J gene end by 7 bases; junction bases not matched to a gene: 8. This clonotype was seen repeatedly, ten times or more.

This clonotype originated in a woman aged 18-29 years with Graves' hyperthyroidism. Material for sequencing was blood. V usage is TRBV2 and J usage is TRBJ2-2, with 9 bases fitting TRBD2. CDR3 coding DNA: TGTGCCAGCAGTGAACTGCTAGCGGGGAACCGCGGGGAGCTGTTTTTT. It encodes CASSELLAGNRGELFF. The full variable domain, rest sourced from reference TRBV2 and TRBJ2-2, is EPEVTQTPSHQVTQMGQEVILRCVPISNHLYFYWYRQILGQKVEFLVSFYNNEISEKSEIFDDQFSVERPDGSNFTLKIRSTKLEDSAMYFCASSELLAGNRGELFFGEGSRLTVL.